This TCR beta chain is from a study of prognosis after radiotherapy for stage I lung cancer. CDR3 size: 11 residues. The V end lost 6 bases, the J end lost 8 bases, and 10 bases lay between the germline ends. In its sample, this clonotype ranks as medium-sized. Genomic DNA served as the source from which two-round multiplex PCR generated TCR beta CDR3 amplicons. Individual primers that were specific to each TRBV and TRBJ gene served in first-round PCR. TCRdb processed the multiplex PCR reads anew with MiXCR; each CDR3 protein has one entry. The table has fewer than 20,000 distinct CDR3 sequences, around 55% seen once.

This clonotype was obtained from a donor at least 50 years old with non-small cell lung cancer. The chain employs TRBV12-3 or TRBV12-4 and TRBJ1-2; a weak D match, TRBD1 (6 bases). The sample here was PBMCs, taken before or after stereotactic body radiation therapy (not recorded which). CDR3 protein: CASSSGVGYTF. CDR3 DNA sequence: TGTGCCAGCAGCTCAGGGGTAGGCTACACCTTC.